The 7 T cell receptor beta chains given below trace back to one sample, sequenced in a study of T cell changes during pregnancy in multiple sclerosis. Sequencing was performed with immunoSEQ multiplex PCR; in TCRdb, only in-frame clones are kept and a portion is missing. The sample lists roughly 90,000 clones; 90% to 95% were seen once. Specimen: peripheral blood, collected in the third trimester of pregnancy. These receptors were collected from a female donor with multiple sclerosis, enrolled in a pregnancy study.

The chain uses TRBV6-4 and TRBJ2-3; TRBD2 matches 10 bases. V shed 6 bases and J 4 bases; nucleotides not matched to a gene: 7. This CDR3 has 15 residues. Germline loops: CDR1 MRHNA, CDR2 SNTAGT. CDR3: CASSELAGRPDTQYF. CDR3 DNA: TGTGCCAGCAGCGAACTAGCGGGAAGGCCAGATACGCAGTATTTT.

The J gene is TRBJ2-6, the V gene TRBV9; TRBD2 is a possible D gene (5 bases). This CDR3 comprises 14 residues. V was cut by 3 bases and J by 7 bases, with 11 bases left in between. Per germline, CDR1 SGDLS and CDR2 YYNGEE. The CDR3 is CASSEAVIANVLTF. The CDR3 DNA reads TGTGCCAGCAGCGAAGCGGTGATAGCCAACGTCCTGACTTTC.

V and J are TRBV19 and TRBJ1-1, with 7 bases matching TRBD1. Germline CDR1 and CDR2: LNHDA and SQIVND (reference sequence). This CDR3 is 14 amino acids long. After removal of 6 bases from V and 0 bases from J, the junction contained 4 bases not matched to a gene. The CDR3 DNA sequence: TGTGCCAGTAGGACAGGGCTTCTGAACACTGAAGCTTTCTTT. Its protein product is CASRTGLLNTEAFF.

The chain carries TRBV30 and TRBJ2-7; 11 positions match TRBD2. The CDR3 consists of 14 residues. Looked up from germline, CDR1 is GTSNPN and CDR2 is SVGIG (reference sequence). Trimming removed 5 bases from V and 4 bases from J; junction bases left unmatched: 7. CDR3 residues: CAWGMTSGIYEQYF. CDR3 DNA sequence: TGTGCCTGGGGCATGACTAGCGGGATATACGAGCAGTACTTC.

This chain links TRBV7-9 with TRBJ1-3; a weak D match, TRBD1 (5 bases). Trimming stripped 6 bases from V and 8 bases from J, with 11 bases between. The V gene's germline CDR1 is SEHNR and CDR2 FQNEAQ (reference sequence). The CDR3 loop spans 12 amino acids. CDR3 protein: CASRGTGDTIYF. The CDR3 DNA sequence: TGTGCCAGCAGGGGGACGGGGGACACCATATATTTT.

V and J are TRBV19 and TRBJ2-2; 8 positions agree with TRBD2. Germline V gene lookup returns CDR1 LNHDA and CDR2 SQIVND (reference sequence). The CDR3 runs to 17 residues. Germline trimming cut 6 bases from V and 0 bases from J; bases unmatched to any gene: 9. In DNA, the CDR3 is TGTGCCAGTAGCCGGGGAGTAGCGGGATCGAACACCGGGGAGCTGTTTTTT. Translation: CASSRGVAGSNTGELFF.

The chain uses TRBV19 and TRBJ2-5; 8 nucleotides match TRBD1. Trimming cost V 4 bases and J 4 bases; bases outside gene matches: 11. Germline CDR1 reads LNHDA; CDR2 reads SQIVND (reference sequence). The CDR3 totals 16 residues. The CDR3 region has the DNA TGTGCCAGTAGTACATTTGGGACAGGCCGCTTAGAGACCCAGTACTTC. Translation: CASSTFGTGRLETQYF.